The 20 T cell receptor beta chains given below trace back to one sample, sequenced in a study of cytomegalovirus exposure and HLA in healthy donors. 13 Jbeta primers and 60 Vbeta primers were used for the PCR. Assay: immunoSEQ multiplex PCR; the TCRdb copy retains only in-frame clones and omits some. The table lists 200,000 to 300,000 clones, 70% to 90% of them singletons, with 0.2% to 0.25% in the top ten. Sequenced input: PBMCs. These receptor sequences come from a girl aged 2-10 years in good health and CMV-seronegative.

The rearrangement joins TRBV27 to TRBJ2-3; tentative D call: TRBD1 (6 bases). Germline V gene sequence: CDR1 MNHEY, CDR2 SMNVEV (reference sequence). The CDR3 totals 17 residues. Between the trimmed V and J ends, which lost 6 bases and 0 bases, there was a span of 19 bases. The chain's CDR3 is CASRPRGQQYSTDTQYF. DNA for the CDR3: TGTGCCAGCAGACCACGTGGACAGCAATACAGCACAGATACGCAGTATTTT.

The chain combines TRBV7-7 with TRBJ1-2, with 11 bases fitting TRBD1. CDR1 and CDR2 (germline): SSHAT, FNYEAQ (reference sequence). J gave up 5 bases and V 5 bases, and 10 bases lay outside the gene matches. CDR3 length equals 16 residues. The CDR3 DNA reads TGTGCCAGCAGCAACTTCTCGGGACAGGGGGGATATGGCTACACCTTC. Encoded protein: CASSNFSGQGGYGYTF.

In its sample, this clone was seen once. The chain couples TRBV5-1 to TRBJ2-7; TRBD1 agrees at 7 bases. Germline V gives CDR1 SGHRS, CDR2 YFSETQ. The trim removed 0 bases at V and 5 bases at J, leaving 2 bases unmatched. The CDR3 totals 13 residues. The CDR3 loop is CASSLVQGNEQYF. CDR3 nucleotide sequence: TGCGCCAGCAGCTTGGTACAGGGGAACGAGCAGTACTTC.

The rearrangement uses TRBV7-9 and TRBJ2-3, with a possible D match to TRBD2 (5 bases). The CDR3 is made up of 16 amino acids. Germline loops: CDR1 SEHNR, CDR2 FQNEAQ (reference sequence). The ends were cut back, 3 bases at V and 1 base at J, with 14 bases in the middle. This CDR3 reads CASSFISGKGTDTQYF. As DNA, the CDR3 is TGTGCCAGCAGCTTCATTTCCGGGAAAGGCACAGATACGCAGTATTTT.

The chain recombines TRBV5-1 with TRBJ1-1; 7 bases map to TRBD1. Looked up from germline, CDR1 is SGHRS and CDR2 is YFSETQ. The V gene end was trimmed by 3 bases and the J gene end by 1 base; junction bases not matched to a gene: 9. The CDR3 loop spans 16 amino acids. In DNA, the CDR3 is TGCGCCAGCAGCTCTCAAACGGGACAGCAGAACACTGAAGCTTTCTTT. It specifies CASSSQTGQQNTEAFF. Full variable domain (missing parts from reference TRBV5-1 and TRBJ1-1): KAGVTQTPRYLIKTRGQQVTLSCSPISGHRSVSWYQQTPGQGLQFLFEYFSETQRNKGNFPGRFSGRQFSNSRSEMNVSTLELGDSALYLCASSSQTGQQNTEAFFGQGTRLTVV.

V is TRBV5-1 and J is TRBJ2-7, with 10 nucleotides matching TRBD1. The ends lost 4 bases at V and 4 bases at J; junction bases unmatched: 8. CDR1 and CDR2 (germline): SGHRS, YFSETQ. The CDR3 runs to 15 residues. CDR3 DNA: TGCGCCAGCAGCCCGGCCGGGACAGGGGCATACGAGCAGTACTTC. It is translated as CASSPAGTGAYEQYF.

The chain joins TRBV6-1 to TRBJ2-3, with D possibly being TRBD2 (6 bases). CDR3 length: 17 amino acids. Trimming stripped 0 bases from V and 6 bases from J, with 19 bases between. Germline V gives CDR1 MNHNS, CDR2 SASEGT. The CDR3 is CASSEAPTSIGLDTQYF. CDR3 nucleotides: TGTGCCAGCAGTGAAGCGCCCACTAGCATCGGGCTGGATACGCAGTATTTT.

This rearrangement joins TRBV19 to TRBJ2-7, with D hard to call. V dropped 10 bases and J dropped 5 bases, with 18 bases sitting between them. Germline V CDR1 and CDR2: LNHDA, SQIVND (reference sequence). CDR3 length equals 13 residues. The DNA of the CDR3 is TGTGCCACCTCAGAACGAAAGATGCACGAGCAGTACTTC. Residues: CATSERKMHEQYF.

The chain has TRBV30 and TRBJ2-5; TRBD2 is a possible D gene (7 bases). The J call is uncertain, as TRBJ2-7 better fits the DNA end. The germline V gene encodes CDR1 GTSNPN and CDR2 SVGIG (reference sequence). The length of the CDR3 is 13 residues. The CDR3 DNA reads as TGTGCCTGGAGTACAGGGAGGGGTCTCGAGCAGTACTTC. It translates to CAWSTGRGLEQYF.

Here the CDR3 reads CASSYGLEYEQYF. CDR3 sequence (DNA): TGTGCCAGCAGTTACGGACTAGAGTACGAGCAGTACTTC. The chain joins TRBV6-6 to TRBJ2-7; 7 positions match TRBD2. The germline V gene has CDR1 MNHNY and CDR2 SVGAGI (reference sequence). Trimming took 2 bases from V and 4 from J; bases not matched to a gene: 2. The CDR3 has 13 amino acids.

J is TRBJ1-5 and V is TRBV6-1, with D unclear. CDR3 length: 16 amino acids. Germline V CDR1 and CDR2: MNHNS, SASEGT. Trimming shortened V by 2 bases and J by 0 bases, and 11 bases separated the two germline ends. DNA of the CDR3: TGTGCCAGCAGTGAACGTGGGCAGAATAGCAATCAGCCCCAGCATTTT. It encodes CASSERGQNSNQPQHF.

The chain recombines TRBV2 with TRBJ1-2; possible D gene TRBD1, 6 bases. Trimming stripped 4 bases from V and 8 bases from J, with 14 bases between. CDR1 and CDR2 (germline): SNHLY, FYNNEI. The CDR3 covers 13 residues. CDR3 nucleotides: TGTGCCAGCAGTGGTACAGGGTCGGTGGGCTACACCTTC. Translated, it gives CASSGTGSVGYTF. The variable domain in full, with the rest retrieved from reference TRBV2 and TRBJ1-2, is EPEVTQTPSHQVTQMGQEVILRCVPISNHLYFYWYRQILGQKVEFLVSFYNNEISEKSEIFDDQFSVERPDGSNFTLKIRSTKLEDSAMYFCASSGTGSVGYTFGSGTRLTVV.

This clone was seen just once. The chain joins TRBV30 to TRBJ1-5; TRBD1 might be the D (5 bases). Looked up from germline, CDR1 is GTSNPN and CDR2 is SVGIG (reference sequence). The CDR3 is 14 residues long. Trimming shortened V by 3 bases and J by 2 bases, and 11 bases separated the two germline ends. The CDR3 DNA reads as TGTGCCTGGAGCACCAAAGGGGGCAATCAGCCCCAGCATTTT. Translating gives CAWSTKGGNQPQHF.

The chain combines TRBV20-1 with TRBJ2-5; D may be TRBD1 (6 bases). The DNA matches TRBJ2-7 better at its end, which makes the J call doubtful. The CDR3 has 11 amino acids. Germline V lookup: CDR1 DFQATT, CDR2 SNEGSKA (reference sequence). The CDR3: CSAIHRDEQYF. The CDR3 bases are TGCAGTGCTATACACAGGGACGAGCAGTACTTC.

This rearrangement joins TRBV18 to TRBJ1-3; D is possibly TRBD1 (5 bases). The CDR3 contains 18 residues. V lost 1 base to trimming and J lost 3 bases, with 19 bases between them. The V gene's germline CDR1 is KGHSH and CDR2 LQKENI. The CDR3 loop is CASSPLGGHAGYGNTIYF. The CDR3 nucleotides read TGTGCCAGCTCACCACTGGGCGGACACGCGGGGTATGGAAACACCATATATTTT.

J is TRBJ2-3 and V is TRBV5-4, with 8 positions matching TRBD2. CDR1 is SGHNT, CDR2 YYREEE, per germline (reference sequence). Trimming cost V 4 bases and J 2 bases; bases outside gene matches: 6. This CDR3 is built from 15 residues. DNA of the CDR3: TGTGCCAGCAGCCCACAAGCGGGAGACACAGATACGCAGTATTTT. This encodes CASSPQAGDTDTQYF.

This chain joins TRBV21-1 and TRBJ2-7; the table's D call, TRBD2, was not checked against the DNA. TRBV21-1 is an annotated pseudogene. CDR3 length: 15 amino acids. The DNA for the CDR3 is TGTGCCAGCAGCTCGACTAGCGGGAACTCCTACGAGCAGTACTTC. Protein product: CASSSTSGNSYEQYF.

Turning to this clone: This specimen includes other DNA sequences encoding the same CDR3. This chain connects TRBV5-8 to TRBJ2-7, with D unclear. The length of the CDR3 is 15 residues. Germline V gene sequence: CDR1 SGHTS, CDR2 YDEGEE. V was clipped by 0 bases and J by 0 bases, with 10 bases between them. Here the CDR3 DNA reads TGTGCCAGCAGCTTGGTGCCAGCGCTCTCCTACGAGCAGTACTTC. It yields the protein CASSLVPALSYEQYF.

This chain links TRBV11-2 with TRBJ1-1; 7 nucleotides match TRBD1. The V gene's germline CDR1 is SGHAT and CDR2 FQNNGV. V lost 5 bases to trimming and J lost 3 bases; unmatched junction nucleotides: 3. This CDR3 region has 13 residues. The CDR3 DNA is TGTGCCAGCAGCCCCGACAGGGACACTGAAGCTTTCTTT. Residues: CASSPDRDTEAFF. The whole variable domain, remainder taken from reference TRBV11-2 and TRBJ1-1, is EAGVAQSPRYKIIEKRQSVAFWCNPISGHATLYWYQQILGQGPKLLIQFQNNGVVDDSQLPKDRFSAERLKGVDSTLKIQPAKLEDSAVYLCASSPDRDTEAFFGQGTRLTVV.

This chain uses TRBV6-5 with TRBJ2-7; D might be TRBD1 (5 bases). This CDR3 contains 15 residues. V dropped 0 bases and J dropped 5 bases, with 14 bases sitting between them. Germline V gene sequence: CDR1 MNHEY, CDR2 SVGAGI. Here the CDR3 DNA reads TGTGCCAGCAGTTACTCGGTCAGGGTAGGGAACGAGCAGTACTTC. Its translation is CASSYSVRVGNEQYF.